Shown below are 10 T cell receptor beta chains from a single sample sequenced in a study of breast tumors, draining lymph nodes, adjacent tissues. A single record per CDR3 protein comes from TCRdb applying MiXCR to the multiplex PCR reads. The table lists approximately 170,000 distinct CDR3 sequences, 25% to 40% of them singletons, with about 4% in the top ten. Breast cancer patients provided tissue from their axillary draining lymph nodes. Input material: axillary lymph node tissue. The receptors were gathered from a female donor with breast cancer. Some clones in this sample may be carry-over from other donors' samples.

As regards this clonotype: A read error may be the cause here, since a much bigger clone is one base away. The chain links TRBV7-2 to TRBJ2-1; TRBD1 matches at 9 bases. The germline CDR1 and CDR2 sequences are SGHTA and FQGNSA. This CDR3 has 17 residues. The CDR3 DNA sequence: TGTGCCAGCAGCCTTCACTCCGGGACAGGGAAGGGGAATGATCAGTTCTTC. Translating gives CASSLHSGTGKGNDQFF.

The sample holds many counts of this clonotype. The chain joins TRBV16 to TRBJ2-7; a possible D gene is TRBD1 (5 bases). The germline V and J ends were trimmed by 4 bases and 1 base, with 8 bases remaining between them. The CDR3 covers 13 residues. Germline CDR1 KGHSY, CDR2 FQNENV. CDR3 protein: CASSRTGSYEQYF. The CDR3 coding sequence is TGTGCCAGCAGCCGAACAGGTTCCTACGAGCAGTACTTC.

This clonotype showed up many times. This chain links TRBV4-1 with TRBJ1-5, with D maybe TRBD1 (5 bases). The germline V and J ends were trimmed by 0 bases and 6 bases, with 9 bases remaining between them. Germline V gives CDR1 MGHRA, CDR2 YSYEKL. The length of the CDR3 is 14 residues. Here the CDR3 reads CASSQDPGGQPQHF. CDR3 sequence (DNA): TGCGCCAGCAGCCAAGATCCGGGGGGTCAGCCCCAGCATTTT.

About this clonotype: Just one base apart from a much larger clone, this may be a read error. CDR3 residues: CASKRGQSYEQYF. As DNA, the CDR3 is TGTGCCAGCAAGCGCGGTCAATCCTACGAGCAGTACTTC. The V and J genes are TRBV6-5 and TRBJ2-7, with D unresolved. Germline V CDR1 and CDR2: MNHEY, SVGAGI. Deletions cut 7 bases from V and 1 base from J, with 11 bases between. The length of the CDR3 is 13 residues.

V gene TRBV4-2 combines with J gene TRBJ2-1, with 7 bases that match TRBD2. This CDR3 is 13 amino acids long. Losses at the gene ends were 8 bases for V and 10 bases for J; bases not matched to a gene: 11. CDR1 and CDR2 from the germline V gene are LGHNA and YNFKEQ. CDR3 DNA: TGTGCCAGCGCCCGTGGGAGGGCATCCGAGCAGTTCTTC. Amino acids: CASARGRASEQFF.

With respect to this clonotype: The germline gene is not matched at one end of the junction; a read error may be the cause. This chain joins TRBV20-1 and TRBJ2-7; perhaps TRBD1 as D (6 bases). This CDR3 comprises 14 residues. The V gene's germline CDR1 is DFQATT and CDR2 SNEGSKA (reference sequence). Written as DNA, the CDR3 is TGCAGTGCTAGAGTCGGGACACCCTCCTCCGAGCAGTACTTC. Its translation is CSARVGTPSSEQYF.

The table lists this clonotype with many counts. The CDR3 DNA is TGTGCCAGCAGTTTTCAGGGTGCTCTGGGAGAGACCCAGTACTTC. It specifies CASSFQGALGETQYF. V usage is TRBV12-3 or TRBV12-4 and J usage is TRBJ2-5, with D perhaps TRBD1 (5 bases). The V and J ends lost 3 bases and 4 bases respectively, with 15 bases between them. The CDR3 sequence is 15 residues long.

With regard to this clonotype: A much larger clone is a single base away; this may be a read error. V usage is TRBV12-5 and J usage is TRBJ2-1, with D perhaps TRBD2 (5 bases). The CDR3 length is 12 residues. CDR1 is LGHNT and CDR2 is FRNRAP in the germline V gene. CDR3: CTSGLAVNEQFF. The CDR3 DNA reads as TGTACTAGTGGTTTGGCCGTCAATGAGCAGTTCTTC.

This chain connects TRBV6-1 to TRBJ1-5; 7 positions match TRBD1. With 7 bases clipped from V and 6 bases from J, the junction kept 12 bases outside the gene matches. The length of the CDR3 is 15 residues. The germline gives CDR1 MNHNS, CDR2 SASEGT. The CDR3 DNA reads TGTGCCAGCACCAACAACAGGGCAGGGGGTCAGCCCCAGCATTTT. Translated: CASTNNRAGGQPQHF.

This clonotype was detected many times. The rearrangement joins TRBV12-5 to TRBJ1-2; D gene ambiguous. The germline CDR1 and CDR2 sequences are LGHNT and FRNRAP. The CDR3 contains 15 residues. Deletions cut 6 bases from V and 2 bases from J, with 16 bases between. CDR3 protein: CASGNDKGLNYGYTF. CDR3 DNA: TGTGCTAGTGGAAATGACAAGGGTTTGAACTATGGCTACACCTTC.